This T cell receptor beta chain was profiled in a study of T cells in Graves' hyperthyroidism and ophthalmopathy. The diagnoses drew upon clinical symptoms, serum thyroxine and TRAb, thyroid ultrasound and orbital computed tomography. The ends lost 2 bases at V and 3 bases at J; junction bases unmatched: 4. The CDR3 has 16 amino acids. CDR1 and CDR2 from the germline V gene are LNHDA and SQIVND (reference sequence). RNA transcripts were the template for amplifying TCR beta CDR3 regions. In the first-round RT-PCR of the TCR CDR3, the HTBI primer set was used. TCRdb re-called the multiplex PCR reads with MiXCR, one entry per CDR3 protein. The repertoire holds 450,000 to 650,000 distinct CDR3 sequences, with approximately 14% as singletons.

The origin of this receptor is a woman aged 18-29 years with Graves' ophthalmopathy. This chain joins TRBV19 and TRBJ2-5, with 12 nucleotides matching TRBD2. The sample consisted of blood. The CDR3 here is CASSIKASGREETQYF. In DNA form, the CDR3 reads TGTGCCAGTAGTATAAAGGCTAGCGGGAGGGAAGAGACCCAGTACTTC.